The next 28 T cell receptor beta chains were all read from a single sample in a study of blood T cell repertoires in COVID-19. The assay was immunoSEQ multiplex PCR, and TCRdb's table has in-frame clones only and misses some. The table records just over 70,000 clones, about 73% of them present only once. What was sequenced was peripheral blood. The receptors were sampled from a woman aged 70-85 years with acute or convalescent COVID-19.

The chain carries TRBV3-1 (or the pseudogene TRBV3-2) and TRBJ2-3; possibly TRBD2 for D (5 bases). The CDR3 has 11 residues. Germline CDR1 is LGHDT and CDR2 is YNNKEL (reference sequence). V was clipped by 4 bases and J by 6 bases, with 5 bases between them. CDR3 protein: CASSRRDTQYF. CDR3 in DNA: TGTGCCAGCAGCCGGAGGGATACGCAGTATTTT.

The rearrangement links TRBV20-1 to TRBJ1-2, with a tentative D call TRBD1 (6 bases). V lost 3 bases and J 7 bases, leaving 9 bases between the germline ends. This CDR3 is 11 amino acids long. The germline CDR1 and CDR2 sequences are DFQATT and SNEGSKA (reference sequence). CDR3 sequence (DNA): TGCAGTGCTAGTACAGGGAGTGGCTACACCTTC. Translated: CSASTGSGYTF.

The rearrangement joins TRBV7-9 to TRBJ2-7; the D gene is possibly TRBD1 (5 bases). The germline gives CDR1 SEHNR, CDR2 FQNEAQ (reference sequence). V was pared by 6 bases and J by 6 bases, with 15 bases between. This CDR3 spans 13 amino acids. CDR3 nucleotide sequence: TGTGCCAGCAGTAGAGGCGGCAGGGTCGAGCAGTACTTC. It is translated as CASSRGGRVEQYF.

The genes are TRBV11-3 and TRBJ2-3, with a weak D call TRBD1 (7 bases). Trimming stripped 5 bases from V and 6 bases from J, with 15 bases between. The CDR3 has 14 residues. Germline V gives CDR1 SGHNT, CDR2 YENEEA. CDR3 protein: CASSQGGPPDTQYF. In DNA, the CDR3 is TGTGCCAGCAGCCAGGGGGGACCCCCTGATACGCAGTATTTT.

V gene TRBV19 combines with J gene TRBJ2-7; TRBD2 is a possible D gene (5 bases). This CDR3 is 14 amino acids long. Deletions cut 5 bases from V and 3 bases from J, with 14 bases between. Germline CDR1 reads LNHDA; CDR2 reads SQIVND (reference sequence). DNA for the CDR3: TGTGCCAGTAGTCGAGGGCTCCGAGTCTACGAGCAGTACTTC. Its protein product is CASSRGLRVYEQYF.

The V and J genes are TRBV29-1 and TRBJ1-2; TRBD1 matches 8 bases. In germline, CDR1 is SQVTM, CDR2 ANQGSEA. Trimming removed 6 bases from V and 2 bases from J; junction bases left unmatched: 5. This CDR3 spans 13 amino acids. The CDR3: CSVGTGVNYGYTF. Here the CDR3 DNA reads TGCAGCGTGGGGACAGGTGTAAACTATGGCTACACCTTC.

This chain connects TRBV19 to TRBJ2-5; 7 bases fit TRBD1. The V gene's germline CDR1 is LNHDA and CDR2 SQIVND (reference sequence). The trim removed 5 bases at V and 1 base at J, leaving 4 bases unmatched. CDR3 length: 14 amino acids. CDR3 sequence reads: CASSSTGPQETQYF. CDR3 bases: TGTGCCAGTAGTTCGACAGGGCCCCAAGAGACCCAGTACTTC.

The chain recombines TRBV3-1 (or the pseudogene TRBV3-2) with TRBJ1-4; 7 nucleotides agree with TRBD1. The CDR3 has 14 residues. V dropped 6 bases and J dropped 8; count of bases not matched to a gene: 9. CDR1 and CDR2 from the germline V gene are LGHDT and YNNKEL (reference sequence). The CDR3 loop reads CASSHRDSGEKLFF. For the CDR3, the DNA is TGTGCCAGCAGTCACCGGGACAGCGGCGAAAAACTGTTTTTT.

The J gene is TRBJ1-3, the V gene TRBV11-2; maybe TRBD1 (6 bases). CDR3 length: 16 residues. Germline V gene lookup returns CDR1 SGHAT and CDR2 FQNNGV. Trimming removed 3 bases at V and 2 bases at J, with 14 bases between. DNA for the CDR3: TGTGCCAGCAGCTTTAGCCGAAGGACAGCTGGAAACACCATATATTTT. This codes for CASSFSRRTAGNTIYF.

This clone was recorded a few times. The chain employs TRBV7-2 and TRBJ2-3; 8 nucleotides match TRBD2. From germline, CDR1 is SGHTA and CDR2 FQGNSA. V lost 2 bases to trimming and J lost 1 base; unmatched junction nucleotides: 2. The CDR3 length is 15 residues. CDR3 sequence (DNA): TGTGCCAGCAGCTTATTAGCGGGGCGCACAGATACGCAGTATTTT. Translated: CASSLLAGRTDTQYF.

This clone was detected only a few times. The V gene is TRBV2, the J gene TRBJ2-1; TRBD2 might be the D (5 bases). Germline V CDR1 and CDR2: SNHLY, FYNNEI. With 7 bases removed from V and 0 bases from J, the gap between germline ends came to 16 bases. The CDR3 consists of 16 residues. The chain's CDR3 is CASMIAPSLSYNEQFF. The DNA of the CDR3 is TGTGCCAGCATGATAGCGCCAAGCCTCTCCTACAATGAGCAGTTCTTC.

The rearrangement joins TRBV9 to TRBJ2-5; the match to TRBD2 covers 14 bases. This CDR3 is built from 16 residues. Germline values: CDR1 SGDLS, CDR2 YYNGEE. J was trimmed by 5 bases and V by 3 bases; bases with no gene match: 6. This chain's CDR3 is CASSEGTSGSWETQYF. For the CDR3, the DNA is TGTGCCAGCAGCGAGGGGACTAGCGGGAGTTGGGAGACCCAGTACTTC.

V usage is TRBV18 and J usage is TRBJ2-7; a weak D match, TRBD2 (5 bases). CDR3 length: 12 residues. Germline-derived CDR1 and CDR2 are KGHSH and LQKENI. Trimming shortened V by 2 bases and J by 3 bases, and 5 bases separated the two germline ends. DNA of the CDR3: TGTGCCAGCTCACCAGAGGGCTACGAGCAGTACTTC. Its protein is CASSPEGYEQYF.

The chain combines TRBV10-3 with TRBJ1-2, with D perhaps matching TRBD1 (6 bases). The V gene lost 2 bases and the J gene lost 1 base, with 11 bases spanning the gap. CDR1 ENHRY and CDR2 SYGVKD come from the germline V gene. CDR3 length: 15 amino acids. The CDR3 loop reads CAISEPGHFNYGYTF. In nucleotides, the CDR3 is TGTGCCATCAGTGAGCCGGGACACTTTAACTATGGCTACACCTTC.

This sequence joins TRBV7-2 and TRBJ2-2; 12 positions agree with TRBD2. The CDR3 is made up of 17 amino acids. Germline CDR1 SGHTA, CDR2 FQGNSA. V trimming: 3 bases; J trimming: 0 bases; junction bases outside the gene matches: 2. This chain's CDR3 is CASSFRLAGANTGELFF. CDR3 DNA sequence: TGTGCCAGCAGCTTTAGACTAGCGGGAGCGAACACCGGGGAGCTGTTTTTT.

This clone was picked up one time. The gene calls are TRBV27 and TRBJ1-2; TRBD1 matches 7 bases. Germline lookup yields CDR1 MNHEY and CDR2 SMNVEV (reference sequence). J gave up 4 bases and V 3 bases, and 2 bases lay outside the gene matches. CDR3 size: 13 residues. The CDR3 loop reads CASSFPGGYGYTF. The CDR3 bases are TGTGCCAGCAGTTTTCCAGGGGGCTATGGCTACACCTTC.

To note about this clone: Mismatch with germline at one junction end may stem from a read error. J is TRBJ2-6 and V is TRBV18, with 8 bases matching TRBD1. Germline V gene lookup returns CDR1 KGHSH and CDR2 LQKENI. This CDR3 spans 18 amino acids. This chain's CDR3 is CASSAPDRATFGANVLTF. The CDR3 nucleotides are TGTGCCAGCTCAGCACCGGACAGGGCGACCTTTGGGGCCAACGTCCTGACTTTC.

The chain couples TRBV12-3 or TRBV12-4 to TRBJ2-7; D might be TRBD2 (5 bases). V was pared by 6 bases and J by 3 bases, with 9 bases between. The CDR3 runs to 12 residues. DNA of the CDR3: TGTGCCAGCAGGGCACGGGACTACGAGCAGTACTTC. Translating it yields CASRARDYEQYF.

The V and J genes are TRBV28 and TRBJ2-7; 12 bases are a match to TRBD2. Trimming took 6 bases from V and 3 from J; bases not matched to a gene: 6. The CDR3 runs 15 residues. Germline lookup yields CDR1 MDHEN and CDR2 SYDVKM. CDR3 coding DNA: TGTGCCAGCAGCCCTACGGGACTAGCGGGCTACGAGCAGTACTTC. Amino acids: CASSPTGLAGYEQYF.

CDR3 protein: CASSILKAGGHNEQFF. The CDR3 DNA is TGTGCCAGTAGTATCCTAAAAGCGGGGGGTCATAATGAGCAGTTCTTC. The rearrangement links TRBV19 to TRBJ2-1, with 9 bases aligning to TRBD2. CDR1 is LNHDA and CDR2 is SQIVND in the germline V gene (reference sequence). This CDR3 spans 16 amino acids. J was trimmed by 7 bases and V by 3 bases; bases with no gene match: 10.

This clone was detected only a few times. V and J are TRBV28 and TRBJ2-5; a weak D match, TRBD2 (6 bases). In germline, CDR1 is MDHEN, CDR2 SYDVKM. Deletions cut 7 bases from V and 5 bases from J, with 11 bases between. There are 12 residues in the CDR3. Here the CDR3 reads CASNGLAETQYF. CDR3 bases: TGTGCCAGCAATGGGCTAGCGGAGACCCAGTACTTC.

This chain links TRBV7-9 with TRBJ1-5, with TRBD1 matching over 9 bases. The length of the CDR3 is 13 residues. The trim removed 10 bases at V and 10 bases at J, leaving 11 bases unmatched. The germline V gene encodes CDR1 SEHNR and CDR2 FQNEAQ (reference sequence). CDR3 sequence (DNA): TGTGCCATTACGGGACAGGGTAAGGATCCCCAGCATTTT. Its protein is CAITGQGKDPQHF.

This chain joins TRBV28 and TRBJ1-2; D is uncertain. Germline values: CDR1 MDHEN, CDR2 SYDVKM. The V gene lost 5 bases and the J gene lost 5 bases, with 12 bases spanning the gap. This CDR3 has 13 amino acids. The CDR3 DNA reads as TGTGCCAGCAGTCCCTCTACTTCGTATGGCTACACCTTC. Its translation: CASSPSTSYGYTF.

This clone has a count of ten or more. The J gene is TRBJ2-5, the V gene TRBV5-4; 10 nucleotides align to TRBD2. Germline CDR1 reads SGHNT; CDR2 reads YYREEE (reference sequence). Trimming at V came to 0 bases and at J to 5 bases, leaving 4 bases not matched to a gene. The CDR3 spans 15 residues. The CDR3, as DNA: TGTGCCAGCAGCTTGGCCGAACTAGCGGGGGAGACCCAGTACTTC. Translated: CASSLAELAGETQYF.

The rearrangement joins TRBV6-5 to TRBJ1-2; D may be TRBD1 (5 bases). Trimming took off 6 bases at V and 3 bases at J, with 8 bases between the two ends. The CDR3 consists of 12 residues. The germline CDR1 and CDR2 sequences are MNHEY and SVGAGI. CDR3 sequence (DNA): TGTGCCAGCAGCCAGGGTCACTATGGCTACACCTTC. Translating it yields CASSQGHYGYTF.

The J gene is TRBJ2-3, the V gene TRBV6-1, with D possibly TRBD2 on 5 matching bases. CDR3 size: 16 residues. Deletions cut 2 bases from V and 1 base from J, with 13 bases between. The germline CDR1 and CDR2 sequences are MNHNS and SASEGT. DNA for the CDR3: TGTGCCAGCAGTGAAACAAGCGCCGGGGGCACAGATACGCAGTATTTT. Translation gives CASSETSAGGTDTQYF.

The chain carries TRBV5-1 and TRBJ2-3; TRBD1 might be the D (7 bases). CDR1 is SGHRS, CDR2 YFSETQ, per germline. The CDR3 consists of 15 residues. V was cut by 1 base and J by 4 bases, with 13 bases left in between. The chain's CDR3 is CASSLRQGGSDTQYF. The DNA of the CDR3 is TGCGCCAGCAGCTTGAGGCAGGGGGGATCAGATACGCAGTATTTT.

This chain uses TRBV11-2 with TRBJ1-4; tentative D call: TRBD1 (5 bases). There are 13 residues in the CDR3. Per germline, CDR1 SGHAT and CDR2 FQNNGV. V was shortened by 3 bases and J by 8 bases, with 10 bases between the two germline ends. The CDR3 loop reads CASSFDSYEKLFF. CDR3 nucleotides: TGTGCCAGCAGCTTCGACAGTTACGAAAAACTGTTTTTT.